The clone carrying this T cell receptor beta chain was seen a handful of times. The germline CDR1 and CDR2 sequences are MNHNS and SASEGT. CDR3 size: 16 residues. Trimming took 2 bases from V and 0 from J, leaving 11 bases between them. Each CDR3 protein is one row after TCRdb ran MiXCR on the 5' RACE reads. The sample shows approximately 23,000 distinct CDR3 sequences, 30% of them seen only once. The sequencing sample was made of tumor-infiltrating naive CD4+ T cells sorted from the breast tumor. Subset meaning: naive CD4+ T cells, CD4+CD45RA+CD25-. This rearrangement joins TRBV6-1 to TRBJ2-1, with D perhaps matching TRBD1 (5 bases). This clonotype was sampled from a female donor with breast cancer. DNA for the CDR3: TGTGCCAGCAGTGAATCTACAGGTAACTCCTACAATGAGCAGTTCTTC. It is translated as CASSESTGNSYNEQFF.